Listed here are 7 T cell receptor beta chains from one sample, sequenced in a study of identical twins. TCRdb independently ran MiXCR on the 5' RACE reads; one entry per CDR3 protein. The sample consists of 1.5 million to 2 million distinct CDR3 sequences, more than 30% of them appearing once. What was sequenced was cord blood. The receptor source for this set is a newborn girl in good health.

The V gene is TRBV24-1, the J gene TRBJ1-1, with D possibly being TRBD1 (5 bases). The length of the CDR3 is 13 residues. V lost 7 bases and J 1 base, leaving 9 bases between the germline ends. Per germline, CDR1 KGHDR and CDR2 SFDVKD. This chain's CDR3 is CATRETANTEAFF. The CDR3, as DNA: TGTGCCACCAGAGAGACAGCGAACACTGAAGCTTTCTTT.

There are many counts of this clonotype. As DNA, the CDR3 is TGTGCCAGCAGCGTAGCTAGCGGCACAGATACGCAGTATTTT. Protein product: CASSVASGTDTQYF. The chain has TRBV9 and TRBJ2-3; TRBD2 might be the D (6 bases). The CDR3 consists of 14 residues. Trimming took off 0 bases at V and 1 base at J, with 6 bases between the two ends. CDR1 is SGDLS and CDR2 is YYNGEE in the germline V gene.

The chain employs TRBV14 and TRBJ2-4, with 7 bases aligning to TRBD1. The junction had 12 bases not matched to a gene; V was cut back by 3 bases and J by 13 bases. The CDR3 runs 14 residues. CDR1 is SGHDN and CDR2 is FVKESK in the germline V gene. The CDR3 here is CASSHGTQGKDQYF. CDR3 sequence (DNA): TGTGCCAGCAGCCACGGTACACAGGGGAAGGACCAGTACTTC.

This clonotype has more than one count but fewer than ten. V gene TRBV20-1 combines with J gene TRBJ2-1; 7 bases are shared with TRBD1. CDR3 length: 14 residues. From germline, CDR1 is DFQATT and CDR2 SNEGSKA (reference sequence). Unmatched junction bases numbered 8, after V lost 5 bases and J lost 4 bases. The CDR3, as DNA: TGCAGTGCTCCCACTAGACAGGGATACAATGAGCAGTTCTTC. Protein sequence: CSAPTRQGYNEQFF.

This clonotype was seen a few times. The chain is built from TRBV4-1 and TRBJ1-6; D gene uncertain. The germline V and J ends were trimmed by 4 bases and 7 bases, with 5 bases remaining between them. The CDR3 extends over 12 amino acids. Looked up from germline, CDR1 is MGHRA and CDR2 is YSYEKL. This CDR3 reads CASSRFNSPLHF. The CDR3 bases are TGCGCCAGCAGCCGTTTCAATTCACCCCTCCACTTT.

This clonotype was seen repeatedly, ten times or more. The gene calls are TRBV7-2 and TRBJ2-1, with TRBD2 identical over 11 bases. The CDR3 covers 19 residues. Looked up from germline, CDR1 is SGHTA and CDR2 is FQGNSA. The V and J ends lost 2 bases and 4 bases, in that order; junction bases with no gene match: 13. Here the CDR3 DNA reads TGTGCCAGCAGCTTATTCAATGGACGGGGACTAGCGGAATACAATGAGCAGTTCTTC. Its protein product is CASSLFNGRGLAEYNEQFF.

The CDR3, as DNA: TGTGCCAGCAGCCCAATGGTGGGGATTTACAATGAGCAGTTCTTC. This encodes CASSPMVGIYNEQFF. The rearrangement uses TRBV7-2 and TRBJ2-1, with D uncertain. The CDR3 covers 15 residues. The germline V and J ends were trimmed by 5 bases and 4 bases, with 15 bases remaining between them. Germline V lookup: CDR1 SGHTA, CDR2 FQGNSA.